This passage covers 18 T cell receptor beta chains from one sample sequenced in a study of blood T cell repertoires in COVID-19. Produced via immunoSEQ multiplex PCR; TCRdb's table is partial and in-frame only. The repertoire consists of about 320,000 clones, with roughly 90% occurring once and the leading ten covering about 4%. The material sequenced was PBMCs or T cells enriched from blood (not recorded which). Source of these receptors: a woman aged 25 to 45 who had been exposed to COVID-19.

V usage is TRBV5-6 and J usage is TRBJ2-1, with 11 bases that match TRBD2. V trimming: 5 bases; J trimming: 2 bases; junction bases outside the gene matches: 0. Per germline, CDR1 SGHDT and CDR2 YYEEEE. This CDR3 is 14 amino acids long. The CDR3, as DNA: TGTGCCAGCAGTAGCGGGGGGGCCTACAATGAGCAGTTCTTC. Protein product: CASSSGGAYNEQFF.

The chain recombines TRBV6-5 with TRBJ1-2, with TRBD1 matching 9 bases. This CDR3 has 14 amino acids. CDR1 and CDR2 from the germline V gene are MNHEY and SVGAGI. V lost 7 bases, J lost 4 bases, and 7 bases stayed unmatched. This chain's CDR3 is CASNLRQGGYGYTF. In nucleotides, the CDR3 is TGTGCCAGCAACCTCAGACAGGGGGGCTATGGCTACACCTTC.

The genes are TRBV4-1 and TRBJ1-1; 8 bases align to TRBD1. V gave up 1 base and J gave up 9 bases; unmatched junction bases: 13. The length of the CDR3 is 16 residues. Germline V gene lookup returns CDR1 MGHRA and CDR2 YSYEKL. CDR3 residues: CASSQAGAGTGNQAFF. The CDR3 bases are TGCGCCAGCAGCCAAGCCGGCGCCGGGACAGGTAATCAAGCTTTCTTT.

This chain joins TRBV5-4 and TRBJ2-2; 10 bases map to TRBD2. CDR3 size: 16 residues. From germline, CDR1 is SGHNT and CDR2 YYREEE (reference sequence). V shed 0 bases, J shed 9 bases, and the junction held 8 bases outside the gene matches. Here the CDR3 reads CASSLAGAGGRRELFF. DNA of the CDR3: TGTGCCAGCAGCTTGGCGGGAGCGGGGGGGCGTAGGGAGCTGTTTTTT.

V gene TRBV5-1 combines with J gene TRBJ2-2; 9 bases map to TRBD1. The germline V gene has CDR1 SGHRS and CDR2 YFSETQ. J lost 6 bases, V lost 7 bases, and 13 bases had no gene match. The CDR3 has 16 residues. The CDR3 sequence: CASGGEQGASAGELFF. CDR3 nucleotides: TGCGCCAGCGGCGGCGAACAGGGGGCGTCGGCCGGGGAGCTGTTTTTT.

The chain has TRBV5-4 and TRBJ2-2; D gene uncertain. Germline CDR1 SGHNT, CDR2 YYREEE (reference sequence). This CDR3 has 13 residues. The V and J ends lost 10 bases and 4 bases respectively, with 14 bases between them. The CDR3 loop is CAVLPTPTGELFF. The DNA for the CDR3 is TGTGCCGTTCTCCCGACTCCCACCGGGGAGCTGTTTTTT.

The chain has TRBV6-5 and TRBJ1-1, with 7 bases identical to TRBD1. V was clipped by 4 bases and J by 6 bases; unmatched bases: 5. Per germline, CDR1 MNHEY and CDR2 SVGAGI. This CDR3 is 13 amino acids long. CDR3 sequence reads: CASSFDRDSEAFF. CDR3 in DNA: TGTGCCAGCAGTTTCGACAGGGACTCTGAAGCTTTCTTT.

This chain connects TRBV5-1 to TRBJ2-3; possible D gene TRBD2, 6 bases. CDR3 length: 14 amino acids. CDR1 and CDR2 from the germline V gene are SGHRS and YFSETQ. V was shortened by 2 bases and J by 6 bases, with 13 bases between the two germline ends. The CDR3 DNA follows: TGCGCCAGCAGCTTTTGGAGGGCCACCGATACGCAGTATTTT. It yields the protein CASSFWRATDTQYF.

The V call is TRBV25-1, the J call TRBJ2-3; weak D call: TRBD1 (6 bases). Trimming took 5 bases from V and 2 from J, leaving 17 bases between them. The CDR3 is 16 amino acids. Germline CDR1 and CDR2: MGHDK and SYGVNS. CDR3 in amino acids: CASSRAGTYPTDTQYF. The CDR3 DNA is TGTGCCAGCAGTCGAGCCGGGACATACCCCACAGATACGCAGTATTTT. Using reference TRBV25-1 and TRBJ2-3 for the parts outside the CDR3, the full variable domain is EADIYQTPRYLVIGTGKKITLECSQTMGHDKMYWYQQDPGMELHLIHYSYGVNSTEKGDLSSESTVSRIRTEHFPLTLESARPSHTSQYLCASSRAGTYPTDTQYFGPGTRLTVL.

CDR3 sequence: CASSQVSPLQGSGNTIYF. DNA for the CDR3: TGCGCCAGCAGCCAAGTTTCCCCCCTACAGGGTTCCGGAAACACCATATATTTT. The V call is TRBV4-1, the J call TRBJ1-3; maybe TRBD1 (6 bases). Trimming took off 1 base at V and 4 bases at J, with 20 bases between the two ends. CDR3 size: 18 residues. The germline V gene encodes CDR1 MGHRA and CDR2 YSYEKL.

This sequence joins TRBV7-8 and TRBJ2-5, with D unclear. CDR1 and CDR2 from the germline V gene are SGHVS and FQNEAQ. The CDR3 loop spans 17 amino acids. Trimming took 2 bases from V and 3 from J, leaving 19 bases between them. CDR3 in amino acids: CASSLYSKYPEKETQYF. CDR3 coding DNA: TGTGCCAGCAGCTTATATTCTAAATATCCCGAGAAAGAGACCCAGTACTTC.

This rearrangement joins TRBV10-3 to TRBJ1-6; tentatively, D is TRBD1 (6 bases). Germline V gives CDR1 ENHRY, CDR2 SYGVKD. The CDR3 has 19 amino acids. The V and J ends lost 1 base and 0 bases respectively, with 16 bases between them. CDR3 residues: CAISEYRDISSSYNSPLHF. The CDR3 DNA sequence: TGTGCCATCAGTGAGTACCGGGACATCAGTAGCTCCTATAATTCACCCCTCCACTTT.

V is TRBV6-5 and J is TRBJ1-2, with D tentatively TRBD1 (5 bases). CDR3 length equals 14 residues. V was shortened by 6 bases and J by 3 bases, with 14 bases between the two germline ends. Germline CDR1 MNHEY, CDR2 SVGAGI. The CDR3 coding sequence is TGTGCCAGCAGGTCCGGGCCGACAGACTATGGCTACACCTTC. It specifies CASRSGPTDYGYTF.

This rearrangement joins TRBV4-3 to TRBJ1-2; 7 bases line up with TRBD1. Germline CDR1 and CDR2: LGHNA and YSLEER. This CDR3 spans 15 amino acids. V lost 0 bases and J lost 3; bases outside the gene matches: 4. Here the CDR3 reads CASSQDRGPDYGYTF. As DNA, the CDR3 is TGCGCCAGCAGCCAAGATAGGGGGCCCGACTATGGCTACACCTTC.

CDR3 protein: CASSRTVSSYEQYF. CDR3 DNA sequence: TGTGCCAGTAGTAGAACAGTGAGCTCCTACGAGCAGTACTTC. This chain connects TRBV19 to TRBJ2-7; D is undetermined. The germline CDR1 and CDR2 sequences are LNHDA and SQIVND (reference sequence). Trimming took off 4 bases at V and 0 bases at J, with 10 bases between the two ends. The CDR3 runs to 14 residues.

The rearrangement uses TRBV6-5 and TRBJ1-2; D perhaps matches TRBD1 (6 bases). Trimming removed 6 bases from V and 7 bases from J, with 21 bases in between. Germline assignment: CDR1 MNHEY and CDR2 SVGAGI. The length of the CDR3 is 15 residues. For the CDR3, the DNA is TGTGCCAGCAGCCGAATTCAGGACAGCTCATTTGGCTACACCTTC. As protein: CASSRIQDSSFGYTF.

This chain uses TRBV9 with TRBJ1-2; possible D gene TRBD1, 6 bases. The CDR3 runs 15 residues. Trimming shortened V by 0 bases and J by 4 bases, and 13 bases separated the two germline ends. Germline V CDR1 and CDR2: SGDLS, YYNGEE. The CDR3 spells CASSVDRDRIYGYTF. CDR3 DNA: TGTGCCAGCAGCGTAGACAGAGACAGGATCTATGGCTACACCTTC.

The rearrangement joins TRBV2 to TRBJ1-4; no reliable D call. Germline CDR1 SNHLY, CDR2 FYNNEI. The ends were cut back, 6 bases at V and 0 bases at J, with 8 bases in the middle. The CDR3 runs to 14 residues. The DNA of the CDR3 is TGTGCCAGCAGGGTTCTATCAACTAATGAAAAACTGTTTTTT. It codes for CASRVLSTNEKLFF.